Below, one T cell receptor (beta chain) is given with its context. The sample belongs to a study of T cells in Graves' hyperthyroidism and ophthalmopathy. CDR3 length equals 15 residues. With V trimmed by 1 base and J by 6 bases, 8 bases remained unmatched. Germline values: CDR1 MNHEY, CDR2 SMNVEV (reference sequence). Together with thyroid ultrasound, orbital computed tomography, serum thyroxine and TRAb, clinical symptoms were used for diagnoses. Authors of the study amplified TCR beta CDR3 regions from RNA transcripts. Primed by the HTBI set, a first-round RT-PCR was run on the TCR CDR3. TCRdb recomputed calls from the multiplex PCR reads with MiXCR, one row per CDR3 protein. Found here are 500,000 or so distinct CDR3 sequences, approximately 17% of them singletons; the top ten hold approximately 18%.

The V call is TRBV27, the J call TRBJ1-1; 7 bases align to TRBD1. Sequencing input: blood. The source is a woman aged 18-29 years with Graves' ophthalmopathy. The CDR3 loop is CASSLLKDRISEAFF. CDR3 nucleotide sequence: TGTGCCAGCAGTTTATTAAAGGACAGGATCTCTGAAGCTTTCTTT.